A selection of T cell receptor beta chains follows, all from one sample in a study of cytomegalovirus exposure and HLA in healthy donors. Produced via immunoSEQ multiplex PCR; TCRdb's table is partial and in-frame only. The sample gives approximately 170,000 clones, approximately 80% of which show up once; 7% is in the top ten. Material: PBMCs. These receptor sequences come from a woman aged 35 to 49 in good health and CMV-seropositive. CDR3s leave out the opening cysteine and the closing phenylalanine or tryptophan. Each record gives: CDR3 protein, J gene, CDR3 length, V gene.

ASSVGHANTEAF,TRBJ1-1,12,TRBV19
SSSFREGSPLH,TRBJ1-6,11,TRBV7-9
ASSPTGISYEQY,.,12,TRBV19
ASGQRSSQPQH,TRBJ1-5,11,TRBV19
ASSARRQANSPLH,TRBJ1-6,13,TRBV7-8
ASSAGNTIY,TRBJ1-3,9,TRBV19
ASSNQQGAGTEAF,TRBJ1-1,13,TRBV4-3
ASSQQYSNQPQH,TRBJ1-5,12,TRBV23-1
AWSRVEAF,TRBJ1-1,8,TRBV30
ATSRDSGRYQPQH,TRBJ1-5,13,TRBV15
ASSLEGLTEGAF,TRBJ1-1,12,TRBV7-9
ASSSQGGPGEQF,TRBJ2-1,12,TRBV5-4
ASSQLGGQETQY,TRBJ2-5,12,TRBV9
ASSLGEGEAQETQY,TRBJ2-5,14,TRBV11-3
ASSVVEGDEQF,TRBJ2-1,11,TRBV9
ASGAGQGDYEQY,TRBJ2-7,12,TRBV10-3
ASSSQYGQF,TRBJ2-1,9,TRBV6-6
ASRSQGGIEQF,TRBJ2-1,11,TRBV7-9
AWSIRGVGEKLF,TRBJ1-4,12,TRBV30
ASQGQGYEAF,TRBJ1-1,10,TRBV10-3
SVARLAGRTDTQY,TRBJ2-3,13,TRBV29-1
ASQGYYEQY,TRBJ2-7,9,TRBV6-6
ASSLGAGGVGNYGYT,TRBJ1-2,15,TRBV7-8
ASSLGQGLNQRGYT,TRBJ1-2,14,TRBV28
ATSYREGYGYT,TRBJ1-2,11,TRBV19
ASSQGAGYMNTEAF,TRBJ1-1,14,TRBV4-3
ASWGRYGYT,TRBJ1-2,9,TRBV7-2
ASSSRDIKNIQY,TRBJ2-4,12,TRBV7-2
ASSETGAIDTQY,TRBJ2-3,12,TRBV14
ASSSYRDRTNSPLH,TRBJ1-6,14,TRBV27
ASSFDSVGNTIY,TRBJ1-3,12,TRBV7-9
ASSYLSGGSYGYT,TRBJ1-2,13,TRBV6-5
ASSSRLAGSTDTQY,TRBJ2-3,14,TRBV7-6
ASSPKGTGELF,TRBJ2-2,11,TRBV4-1
ASKGRGLSGANVLT,TRBJ2-6,14,TRBV28
ASSLRQGAEAF,TRBJ1-1,11,TRBV11-3
ASSLGQGMNTEAF,TRBJ1-1,13,TRBV5-1
ASRARTGSEQPQH,TRBJ1-5,13,TRBV2
ASSTGNQVNQPQH,TRBJ1-5,13,TRBV5-8
ASRRTGFDEQY,TRBJ2-7,11,TRBV7-2